A selection of T cell receptor beta chains follows, all from one sample in a study of blood T cell repertoires in COVID-19. The data were produced by immunoSEQ multiplex PCR, yet TCRdb's version contains in-frame clones alone and is incomplete. The data hold 200,000 to 250,000 clones, with approximately 89% observed a single time. Specimen: peripheral blood. Every receptor here comes from a woman in her thirties or forties with acute or convalescent COVID-19. CDR3s include the opening cysteine and the closing phenylalanine or tryptophan. Each record gives: J gene, V gene, CDR3 length, D gene, clone size, CDR3 DNA, CDR3 protein. D genes are given only for firm matches. Clone size is stated in some rows and not others, as once, few, many or a class when expanded.

J: TRBJ2-3
V: TRBV2
length: 12
D: NA
size: NA
DNA: TGTGCCAAAGGGGGTAGCACAGATACGCAGTATTTT
CDR3: CAKGGSTDTQYF

J: TRBJ1-5
V: TRBV19
length: 15
D: TRBD1
size: NA
DNA: TGTGCCAGTAGCTTGACAGGGTACAGCAATCAGCCCCAGCATTTT
CDR3: CASSLTGYSNQPQHF

J: TRBJ1-1
V: TRBV27
length: 14
D: NA
size: NA
DNA: TGTGCCAGCAGTTTAGGGGCAGGGGCGACTGAAGCTTTCTTT
CDR3: CASSLGAGATEAFF

J: TRBJ1-4
V: TRBV25-1
length: 18
D: NA
size: NA
DNA: TGTGCCAGCAGTGAAAGGCTGGGGCCCACCGCAACTAATGAAAAACTGTTTTTT
CDR3: CASSERLGPTATNEKLFF

J: TRBJ2-1
V: TRBV9
length: 14
D: TRBD1
size: NA
DNA: TGTGCCAGCAGCGTAGAGGGGGCAGGTGATGAGCAGTTCTTC
CDR3: CASSVEGAGDEQFF

J: TRBJ2-1
V: TRBV7-9
length: 15
D: TRBD2
size: NA
DNA: TGTGCCAGCAGCTTAGCTGGCGGGGGGGCCGATGAGCAGTTCTTC
CDR3: CASSLAGGGADEQFF

J: TRBJ2-3
V: TRBV21-1
length: 18
D: NA
size: few
DNA: TGTGCCAGCAGCAGGGACAGGGGTGGTGGTAAAGGGACAGATACGCAGTATTTT
CDR3: CASSRDRGGGKGTDTQYF

J: TRBJ1-1
V: TRBV3-1/TRBV3-2
length: 15
D: TRBD1
size: NA
DNA: TGTGCCAGCAGCGAAAGGACAGGCATGAACACTGAAGCTTTCTTT
CDR3: CASSERTGMNTEAFF

J: TRBJ2-5
V: TRBV5-1
length: 13
D: NA
size: NA
DNA: TGCGCCAGCAGCTTAGGAGTAGAGGAGACCCAGTACTTC
CDR3: CASSLGVEETQYF

J: TRBJ1-1
V: TRBV6-2/TRBV6-3
length: 16
D: NA
size: NA
DNA: TGTGCCAGCAGTTCAGGCAGGAGGGTTCTGGACACTGAAGCTTTCTTT
CDR3: CASSSGRRVLDTEAFF

J: TRBJ1-2
V: TRBV4-1
length: 16
D: TRBD1
size: NA
DNA: TGCGCCAGCAGCCCGTCCGGGACAGGAATCTTCTATGGCTACACCTTC
CDR3: CASSPSGTGIFYGYTF

J: TRBJ2-5
V: TRBV19
length: 12
D: NA
size: NA
DNA: TGTGCCAGTAGCCTCTCCCCAGAGACCCAGTACTTC
CDR3: CASSLSPETQYF

J: TRBJ2-3
V: TRBV29-1
length: 14
D: TRBD2
size: NA
DNA: TGCAGCGTTGAATACGGGGGGGTCACAGATACGCAGTATTTT
CDR3: CSVEYGGVTDTQYF

J: TRBJ1-1
V: TRBV3-1/TRBV3-2
length: 14
D: NA
size: NA
DNA: TGTGCCAGCCGCTACTCTAGGGGAAACACTGAAGCTTTCTTT
CDR3: CASRYSRGNTEAFF

J: TRBJ2-3
V: TRBV4-2
length: 19
D: TRBD2
size: NA
DNA: TGTGCCAGCAGCCAGGAAGGGACTAGCGGGGGGGGAAGCACAGATACGCAGTATTTT
CDR3: CASSQEGTSGGGSTDTQYF

J: TRBJ1-3
V: TRBV27
length: 15
D: NA
size: once
DNA: TGTGCCAGCGGCACAGGAGCCCGGTCTGGAAACACCATATATTTT
CDR3: CASGTGARSGNTIYF

J: TRBJ1-3
V: TRBV6-1
length: 14
D: TRBD1
size: once
DNA: TGTGCCAGCAGTGAAAGGGGGCCTGGAAACACCATATATTTT
CDR3: CASSERGPGNTIYF

J: TRBJ2-6
V: TRBV19
length: 15
D: TRBD1
size: NA
DNA: TGTGCCAGTAGTTTGGACAGGTTCGGGGCCAACGTCCTGACTTTC
CDR3: CASSLDRFGANVLTF

J: TRBJ2-6
V: TRBV3-1/TRBV3-2
length: 16
D: NA
size: NA
DNA: TGTGCCAGCAGCCAAGTACTGCTCTCTGGGGCCAACGTCCTGACTTTC
CDR3: CASSQVLLSGANVLTF

J: TRBJ2-4
V: TRBV10-2
length: 16
D: TRBD1
size: once
DNA: TGCGCCAGCAGTGAGTTCTCAACAGGGGGTAAAAACATTCAGTACTTC
CDR3: CASSEFSTGGKNIQYF

J: TRBJ1-5
V: TRBV30
length: 13
D: TRBD1
size: NA
DNA: TGTGCCTCCCAGGGGGCTGGCAATCAGCCCCAGCATTTT
CDR3: CASQGAGNQPQHF

J: TRBJ2-1
V: TRBV6-2/TRBV6-3
length: 19
D: NA
size: NA
DNA: TGTGCCAGCAGTTACGGTATAGATTGGGGGGTGAGCTCCTACAATGAGCAGTTCTTC
CDR3: CASSYGIDWGVSSYNEQFF

J: TRBJ1-1
V: TRBV11-1
length: 15
D: TRBD1
size: NA
DNA: TGTGCCAGCAGCCTGGGCACAGGGGTAGGGACTGAAGCTTTCTTT
CDR3: CASSLGTGVGTEAFF

J: TRBJ2-3
V: TRBV11-1
length: 15
D: NA
size: NA
DNA: TGTGCCAGCAGCAGGTATGGACAGACCACAGATACGCAGTATTTT
CDR3: CASSRYGQTTDTQYF

J: TRBJ1-2
V: TRBV4-1
length: 14
D: NA
size: many
DNA: TGCGCCAGCAGCTCCCGGACAGCCTACTATGGCTACACCTTC
CDR3: CASSSRTAYYGYTF

J: TRBJ1-1
V: TRBV3-1/TRBV3-2
length: 12
D: TRBD1
size: NA
DNA: TGTGCCAGCAGCCTTGGGACAGGGTTGTCTTTCTTT
CDR3: CASSLGTGLSFF

J: TRBJ2-5
V: TRBV7-3
length: 14
D: NA
size: once
DNA: TGTGCCAGCAGCTTAAACGGGGGTATAGAGACCCAGTACTTC
CDR3: CASSLNGGIETQYF

J: TRBJ2-3
V: TRBV5-3
length: 16
D: TRBD2
size: once
DNA: TGTGCCAGAAGCTTGCGTCTAGCGGGGGGGCCAGATACGCAGTATTTT
CDR3: CARSLRLAGGPDTQYF

J: TRBJ1-2
V: TRBV5-1
length: 14
D: NA
size: NA
DNA: TGCGCCAGCAGCTTAGAGAAGGGGCATCACGGCTACACCTTC
CDR3: CASSLEKGHHGYTF

J: TRBJ2-3
V: TRBV19
length: 15
D: NA
size: NA
DNA: TGTGCCAGTAGTGACAGGATCCCTGAGGCAGATACGCAGTATTTT
CDR3: CASSDRIPEADTQYF

J: TRBJ2-3
V: TRBV9
length: 18
D: NA
size: NA
DNA: TGTGCCAGCAGCGTATCCCCCACTGGCAGGGTTTATTCAGATACGCAGTATTTT
CDR3: CASSVSPTGRVYSDTQYF

J: TRBJ1-2
V: TRBV5-1
length: 15
D: TRBD1
size: once
DNA: TGCGCCAGCAGGCCCCAGGGGGGCCTGAACTATGGCTACACCTTC
CDR3: CASRPQGGLNYGYTF

J: TRBJ1-2
V: TRBV6-5
length: 14
D: NA
size: NA
DNA: TGTGCCAGCAGTTACTCTCAGGGAAACTATGGCTACACCTTC
CDR3: CASSYSQGNYGYTF

J: TRBJ1-2
V: TRBV20-1
length: 11
D: TRBD1
size: NA
DNA: TGCAGTGCGCAGGACAGGGGGCAAGAAACCTTC
CDR3: CSAQDRGQETF

J: TRBJ1-2
V: TRBV12-3/TRBV12-4
length: 13
D: NA
size: NA
DNA: TGTGCCAGCACCCGCGGACAGCTTCGAGGCTACACCTTC
CDR3: CASTRGQLRGYTF